This entry features one T cell receptor (beta chain) sequence. These data are taken from a study of cytomegalovirus exposure and HLA in healthy donors. PCR was performed using 60 Vbeta and 13 Jbeta primers. The data were produced by immunoSEQ multiplex PCR, yet TCRdb's version contains in-frame clones alone and is incomplete. This sample has fewer than 130,000 clones, with roughly 70% found just once. CDR1 and CDR2 from the germline V gene are WSHSY and SAAADI. V gave up 7 bases and J gave up 1 base; unmatched junction bases: 4. The CDR3 spans 15 residues. The V and J genes are TRBV10-2 and TRBJ2-6, with 7 positions matching TRBD1. This TCR derives from a man between 40 and 49 years old in good health and CMV-seropositive. Sequencing was done on a sample of PBMCs. This CDR3 is CASKAGGSGANVLTF. CDR3 nucleotide sequence: TGCGCCAGCAAAGCAGGGGGTTCTGGGGCCAACGTCCTGACTTTC.